This TCR beta chain was retrieved from a study of blood T cell repertoires in COVID-19. Here immunoSEQ multiplex PCR was the method, and the copy in TCRdb shows in-frame clones only, minus some. Of 200,000 to 300,000 clones detected, approximately 90% appear once; the ten largest clones hold about 4%. This TCR was recovered from a woman in her forties with acute or convalescent COVID-19. The source material was peripheral blood.

The CDR3 nucleotides read TGTGCCAGCAGCGCAACACCCGGACAGGGGGCTTGGGACACTGAAGCTTTCTTT. Translating it yields CASSATPGQGAWDTEAFF. V is TRBV9 and J is TRBJ1-1; 11 bases line up with TRBD1. V gave up 3 bases and J gave up 3 bases; unmatched junction bases: 13. CDR3 length: 18 residues. Germline CDR1 reads SGDLS; CDR2 reads YYNGEE.